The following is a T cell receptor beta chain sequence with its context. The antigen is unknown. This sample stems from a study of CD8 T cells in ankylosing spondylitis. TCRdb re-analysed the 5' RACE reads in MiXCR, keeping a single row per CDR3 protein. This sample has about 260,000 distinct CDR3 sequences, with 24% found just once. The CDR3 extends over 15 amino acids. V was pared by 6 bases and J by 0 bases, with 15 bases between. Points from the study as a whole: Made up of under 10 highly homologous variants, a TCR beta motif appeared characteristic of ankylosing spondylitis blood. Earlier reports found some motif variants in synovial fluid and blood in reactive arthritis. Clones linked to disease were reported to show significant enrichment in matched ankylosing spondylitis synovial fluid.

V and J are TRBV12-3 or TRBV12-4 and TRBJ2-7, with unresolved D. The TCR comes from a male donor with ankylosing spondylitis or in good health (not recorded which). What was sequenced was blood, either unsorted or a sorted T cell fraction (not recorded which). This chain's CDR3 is CASSRVHGSSYEQYF. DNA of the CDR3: TGTGCCAGCAGCCGAGTGCACGGTAGCTCCTACGAGCAGTACTTC.